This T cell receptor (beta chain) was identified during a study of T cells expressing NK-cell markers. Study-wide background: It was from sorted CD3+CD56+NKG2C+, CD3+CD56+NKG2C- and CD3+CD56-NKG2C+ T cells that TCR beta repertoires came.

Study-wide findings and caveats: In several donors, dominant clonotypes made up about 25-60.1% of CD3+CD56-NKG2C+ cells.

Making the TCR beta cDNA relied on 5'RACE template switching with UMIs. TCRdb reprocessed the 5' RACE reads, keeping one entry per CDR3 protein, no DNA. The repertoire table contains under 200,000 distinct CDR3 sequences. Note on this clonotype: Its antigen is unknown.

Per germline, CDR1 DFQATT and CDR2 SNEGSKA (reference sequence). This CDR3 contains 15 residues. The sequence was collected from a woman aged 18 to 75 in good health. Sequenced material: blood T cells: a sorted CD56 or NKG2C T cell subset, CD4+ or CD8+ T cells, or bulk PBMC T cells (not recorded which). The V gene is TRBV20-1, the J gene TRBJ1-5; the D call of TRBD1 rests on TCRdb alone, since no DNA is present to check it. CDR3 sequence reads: CSARDWRGTNQPQHF.